This T cell receptor (beta chain) was identified during a study of T cells in Graves' hyperthyroidism and ophthalmopathy (dated by TCRdb to about 2019). General notes on the study: Peripheral blood was sampled at the time of initial diagnosis, prior to any treatment. Once sampling was done, hyperthyroidism patients were given methimazole at a starting dose of 30 mg daily, whereas ophthalmopathy patients were given high-dose intravenous methylprednisolone. To identify TCR V-J signatures that set the groups apart, the researchers used a discovery cohort of 90 to 100 patients, made up of roughly 40 with Graves' ophthalmopathy and about 60 with stable Graves' hyperthyroidism. The roughly 100 discovery patients were divided at random into training and test sets in a 7:3 ratio. Thyroid tissue and blood T-cell repertoires from six Graves' hyperthyroidism patients were also compared in the study. The paper describes TCR Vbeta CDR3 sequencing of 135 peripheral blood samples, made up of 43 ophthalmopathy patients, approximately 73 hyperthyroidism patients and roughly 17 progressor patients. Prospective prediction of ophthalmopathy was tested in an independent validation cohort of approximately 18 hyperthyroidism patients and 15 to 17 patients who later progressed to ophthalmopathy.

The TCR beta CDR3 regions were amplified from the RNA transcripts. A first-round RT-PCR of the TCR CDR3 used the HTBI primer set with the Qiagen OneStep RT-PCR kit. Libraries were constructed in a second round of multiplex PCR, after which size selection and purification were carried out. Paired-end sequencing of the libraries was performed with 100 bp reads on an Illumina HiSeq2000. Processing in the source paper ran as follows. SOAPnuke was used to process the raw data, with reads discarded if the reads contained adapters or uncalled bases, had a mean Phred below 15, or lacked an exact constant-primer or identifier match. COPE v1.2.5 was used to merge the high-quality paired reads, and each unique nucleotide sequence was defined as a clonotype. MiTCR v1.1 was used to align the clonotypes against IMGT TRBV, TRBD and TRBJ reference segments. The analysis included only V-J combinations with a frequency above 0.0001, which together covered about 99% of the repertoires. A TCS score was defined as the ratio between F50 (clonal expansion) and ExV (chaos), using BLOSUM62-based TCRdist between CDR3 peptides within each V-J. Welch's t-statistics and random forest reduced fewer than 600 V-J features to 10 to 15, which were used in a naive Bayes classifier (R e1071). TCRdb reran the public reads through fastp at Q25 and MiXCR, keeping productive beta chains. When rows share a CDR3 protein, they turn into one entry using the most common DNA and genes. V and J calls and clone size were set by TCRdb, not the authors. The sample records hundreds of thousands of distinct CDR3 sequences, 15% to 19% of which are singletons. Of the sample, over 12% falls within the top ten clones.

V is trimmed back by 0 bases and J by 7 bases, and the junction contains 7 bases that no gene match accounts for. Via the germline V gene (reference sequence), CDR1 is LGHDT and CDR2 YNNKEL. From cysteine to phenylalanine, the CDR3 is 17 amino acids long. The entry retains the CDR3 DNA only, 51 bases that are in frame from base 1. Note on this clonotype: What antigen it recognizes has not been identified. The record has no base qualities; no much larger clone is one base away.

Stable Graves' hyperthyroidism was defined as no progression to ophthalmopathy during 18 months of follow-up. Hyperthyroidism patients were newly diagnosed, with disease duration under 2 months, and aged 18 to 65 years. Patients with uncontrolled infections, other autoimmune diseases, pregnancy or lactation were excluded. Diagnoses were based on clinical symptoms, serum thyroxine and TRAb, thyroid ultrasound and orbital computed tomography. PBMCs were separated from over 9 ml of fresh peripheral blood using Ficoll-Paque density gradient centrifugation. Trizol reagent was used to extract total RNA, and RNA quality was then checked on an Agilent 2100 Bioanalyzer. Overall results and qualifications from the work: During validation, the model predicted progression to ophthalmopathy a median of approximately 6 months ahead of onset, with 60% to 71% sensitivity and about 75% specificity. A model built on a 13 V-J signature distinguished ophthalmopathy from stable hyperthyroidism, reaching roughly 88% sensitivity and about 81% specificity in cross-validation and 80%/75% in testing. Most expanded thyroid clonotypes (frequency above 0.001) were also found in blood, which suggests that blood repertoires may mirror thyroid immune responses. No statistical method was used to fix the sample size in advance, and group allocation was not hidden from the investigators.

The sequencing input was blood. The receptor was isolated from a woman aged 18-30 years with Graves' hyperthyroidism. The rearranged chain carries TRBV3-1 and TRBJ2-1; a stretch of 12 junction bases matches TRBD2. The DNA sequence reads TGTGCCAGCAGCCAAGAAAGTCATACTAGCGGGAGGAATGAGCAGTTCTTC. Translated, this is CASSQESHTSGRNEQFF.